The 22 T cell receptor beta chains given below trace back to one sample, sequenced in a study of T cells after yellow fever vaccination. Via MiXCR, TCRdb re-called the 5' RACE reads, giving one row per CDR3 protein. The sample consists of almost 600,000 distinct CDR3 sequences, roughly 13% of them appearing once. The sample was PBMCs, taken on the day of the yellow fever booster vaccination. These receptors were taken from a man under 40 who received the YFV17D yellow fever vaccine.

This clonotype was seen a handful of times. This chain uses TRBV7-9 with TRBJ2-5; 9 bases are shared with TRBD1. The CDR3 runs 15 residues. Germline CDR1 and CDR2: SEHNR and FQNEAQ (reference sequence). Trimming at V came to 5 bases and at J to 5 bases, leaving 9 bases not matched to a gene. CDR3 loop: CASSLGTGIWETQYF. CDR3 sequence (DNA): TGTGCCAGCAGCCTCGGGACAGGGATTTGGGAGACCCAGTACTTC.

This rearrangement joins TRBV2 to TRBJ2-3; D ambiguous. V was clipped by 5 bases and J by 11 bases, with 14 bases between them. CDR3 length equals 12 residues. Germline V lookup: CDR1 SNHLY, CDR2 FYNNEI. The CDR3 sequence is CASSTFTGLQYF. CDR3 bases: TGTGCCAGCAGTACCTTCACGGGTCTGCAGTATTTT.

The chain uses TRBV7-6 and TRBJ1-1, with TRBD1 as a possible D gene (5 bases). The CDR3 length is 12 residues. Looked up from germline, CDR1 is SGHVS and CDR2 is FNYEAQ. The V end was cut by 1 base, the J end by 8 bases, with 8 bases between. The CDR3 reads CASSLGGLEAFF. The CDR3 bases are TGTGCCAGCAGCTTAGGGGGACTCGAAGCTTTCTTT.

This clonotype was picked up a small number of times. The CDR3 bases are TGTGCCAGCACTAAAGGACTAGGCAACGAGCAGTACTTC. Translation: CASTKGLGNEQYF. The rearrangement uses TRBV5-6 and TRBJ2-7, with TRBD2 matching over 7 bases. Germline V lookup: CDR1 SGHDT, CDR2 YYEEEE. This CDR3 is 13 amino acids long. V was clipped by 6 bases and J by 5 bases; unmatched bases: 8.

The V and J genes are TRBV6-5 and TRBJ1-2; possible D gene TRBD1, 6 bases. Trimming took off 1 base at V and 7 bases at J, with 10 bases between the two ends. The germline gives CDR1 MNHEY, CDR2 SVGAGI. CDR3 length: 13 residues. DNA of the CDR3: TGTGCCAGCAGTTACTTGGGGGCCGGTGGCTACACCTTC. The encoded protein is CASSYLGAGGYTF.

V usage is TRBV20-1 and J usage is TRBJ2-7; possible D gene TRBD2, 6 bases. Germline lookup yields CDR1 DFQATT and CDR2 SNEGSKA (reference sequence). This CDR3 contains 12 residues. The CDR3 region has the DNA TGCAGCGTCGAATTAGCGGACTACGAGCAGTACTTC. This encodes CSVELADYEQYF.

This clonotype occurred a few times. The chain combines TRBV18 with TRBJ2-1; perhaps D is TRBD1 or TRBD2 (5 bases each). This CDR3 spans 15 amino acids. From germline, CDR1 is KGHSH and CDR2 LQKENI. V was cut by 5 bases and J by 4 bases, with 15 bases left in between. Here the CDR3 reads CASSDRDARYNEQFF. The CDR3 nucleotides are TGTGCCAGCTCAGACCGGGACGCCAGGTACAATGAGCAGTTCTTC.

The chain is built from TRBV20-1 and TRBJ1-1; 8 bases line up with TRBD1. The CDR3 runs 14 residues. The germline V gene has CDR1 DFQATT and CDR2 SNEGSKA (reference sequence). V dropped 8 bases and J dropped 0; count of bases not matched to a gene: 8. The CDR3 DNA is TGCAGTTCGACCAAGGGACAGGTGAACACTGAAGCTTTCTTT. This gives the protein CSSTKGQVNTEAFF.

The gene calls are TRBV11-2 and TRBJ2-7, with 10 bases fitting TRBD2. The V segment lost 5 bases and the J segment 4 bases; nucleotides outside the gene matches: 11. The V gene's germline CDR1 is SGHAT and CDR2 FQNNGV. The CDR3 runs to 16 residues. The CDR3 bases are TGTGCCAGCAGCCCAATAAAGCGGGAGGGCCGTTACGAGCAGTACTTC. Amino acid sequence: CASSPIKREGRYEQYF.

This clonotype was found many times. This rearrangement joins TRBV7-6 to TRBJ2-7; possibly TRBD2 for D (6 bases). The CDR3 loop spans 14 amino acids. V was cut by 1 base and J by 4 bases, with 11 bases left in between. CDR1 is SGHVS and CDR2 is FNYEAQ in the germline V gene. CDR3 in amino acids: CASSLDSSGYEQYF. The CDR3 DNA follows: TGTGCCAGCAGCTTAGATAGTAGCGGATACGAGCAGTACTTC.

V gene TRBV10-3 combines with J gene TRBJ1-3; D is uncertain. CDR1 and CDR2 (germline): ENHRY, SYGVKD. The CDR3 is made up of 12 amino acids. The germline V and J ends were trimmed by 8 bases and 0 bases, with 5 bases remaining between them. The CDR3 DNA reads as TGTGCCATCGAGAGCTCTGGAAACACCATATATTTT. Translation gives CAIESSGNTIYF.

The genes are TRBV7-9 and TRBJ2-5; 10 positions match TRBD2. This CDR3 region has 16 residues. The V gene end was trimmed by 6 bases and the J gene end by 1 base; junction bases not matched to a gene: 8. Germline values: CDR1 SEHNR, CDR2 FQNEAQ (reference sequence). The CDR3, as DNA: TGTGCCAGCAGGAATACCTCTAGCGGGGGCCAAGAGACCCAGTACTTC. Its translation is CASRNTSSGGQETQYF.

The rearrangement uses TRBV19 and TRBJ1-5, with D unclear. The germline V gene encodes CDR1 LNHDA and CDR2 SQIVND (reference sequence). The CDR3 totals 15 residues. V was trimmed by 2 bases and J by 1 base, leaving 9 bases between them. DNA for the CDR3: TGTGCCAGTAGTATAACCTTCTCGAGCAATCAGCCCCAGCATTTT. Translation: CASSITFSSNQPQHF.

In its sample, this clonotype was seen a few times. This chain uses TRBV7-8 with TRBJ2-7; D gene ambiguous. V was trimmed by 8 bases and J by 5 bases, leaving 13 bases between them. The germline V gene has CDR1 SGHVS and CDR2 FQNEAQ. CDR3 length: 12 amino acids. CDR3 residues: CASGGSGHEQYF. The CDR3 coding sequence is TGTGCCAGCGGTGGTTCGGGTCACGAGCAGTACTTC.

This clonotype was seen more than once but under ten times. The V gene is TRBV2, the J gene TRBJ2-5, with 12 bases aligning to TRBD2. CDR3 size: 17 residues. Germline V gene lookup returns CDR1 SNHLY and CDR2 FYNNEI. V was clipped by 6 bases and J by 5 bases; unmatched bases: 13. The CDR3 DNA reads as TGTGCCAGCAGCTACGGACTAGCGGGACTGGGTGGGGAGACCCAGTACTTC. Its protein is CASSYGLAGLGGETQYF. The entire variable domain, with the rest obtained from reference TRBV2 and TRBJ2-5, is as follows: EPEVTQTPSHQVTQMGQEVILRCVPISNHLYFYWYRQILGQKVEFLVSFYNNEISEKSEIFDDQFSVERPDGSNFTLKIRSTKLEDSAMYFCASSYGLAGLGGETQYFGPGTRLLVL.

The chain is built from TRBV3-1 and TRBJ2-1; D gene uncertain. The CDR3 covers 14 residues. Germline lookup yields CDR1 LGHDT and CDR2 YNNKEL (reference sequence). The V end lost 1 base, the J end lost 5 bases, and 9 bases lay between the germline ends. The CDR3 coding sequence is TGTGCCAGCAGCCAAGCCTATAGAAACAATGAGCAGTTCTTC. Its protein product is CASSQAYRNNEQFF.

In this sample, this clonotype turned up a few times. This chain uses TRBV30 with TRBJ2-7; D gene uncertain. Germline V lookup: CDR1 GTSNPN, CDR2 SVGIG (reference sequence). The germline V and J ends were trimmed by 3 bases and 0 bases, with 15 bases remaining between them. The CDR3 has 15 residues. The CDR3 loop reads CAWSFGGASSYEQYF. DNA for the CDR3: TGTGCCTGGAGCTTTGGTGGAGCGTCCTCCTACGAGCAGTACTTC.

This clonotype has ten or more counts. This chain's CDR3 is CASSQDFQGRNQPQHF. CDR3 bases: TGCGCCAGCAGCCAAGACTTCCAGGGACGAAATCAGCCCCAGCATTTT. The chain combines TRBV4-3 with TRBJ1-5, with D tentatively TRBD1 (5 bases). CDR3 length equals 16 residues. The germline V gene has CDR1 LGHNA and CDR2 YSLEER. V dropped 0 bases and J dropped 4 bases, with 13 bases sitting between them.

The sample holds many counts of this clonotype. The chain couples TRBV3-1 to TRBJ2-5; D remains ambiguous. The CDR3 loop spans 12 amino acids. Germline V gene lookup returns CDR1 LGHDT and CDR2 YNNKEL (reference sequence). V was cut by 2 bases and J by 5 bases, with 6 bases left in between. The CDR3 coding sequence is TGTGCCAGCAGCCAAACTGAGGAGACCCAGTACTTC. Amino acids: CASSQTEETQYF.

This clonotype was seen more than once but under ten times. CDR3 sequence (DNA): TGCGCCAGCAGTGACGTCGGGAGCCTGAGCGAGCAGTACTTC. Translated, it gives CASSDVGSLSEQYF. This sequence joins TRBV10-2 and TRBJ2-7, with D possibly being TRBD2 (6 bases). This CDR3 has 14 amino acids. V was shortened by 3 bases and J by 6 bases, with 15 bases between the two germline ends. CDR1 is WSHSY, CDR2 SAAADI, per germline.

The chain employs TRBV7-2 and TRBJ2-1; 8 bases match TRBD2. V was clipped by 1 base and J by 8 bases; unmatched bases: 7. The length of the CDR3 is 15 residues. The germline V gene encodes CDR1 SGHTA and CDR2 FQGNSA. In DNA, the CDR3 is TGTGCCAGCAGCTTAGAGGGACTAGTCTTGGATGAGCAGTTCTTC. Its translation: CASSLEGLVLDEQFF.

The chain links TRBV5-6 to TRBJ2-7, with D unclear. V was clipped by 3 bases and J by 6 bases, with 19 bases between them. Germline V gives CDR1 SGHDT, CDR2 YYEEEE. There are 15 residues in the CDR3. CDR3: CASSSYNLIVAEQYF. The CDR3 bases are TGTGCCAGCAGCTCCTACAACCTAATCGTCGCCGAGCAGTACTTC.